This T cell receptor (beta chain) appears in the sequencing data of a study of neoadjuvant anti-PD-1 for oral cavity cancer. Overall study: Non-progressing patients received a fourth nivolumab dose near day 43, then surgery on days 50-56.

The time point was: after neoadjuvant nivolumab, at surgical resection. Trimming shortened V by 3 bases and J by 7 bases, and 10 bases separated the two germline ends. There are 12 residues in the CDR3. CDR1 and CDR2 from the germline V gene are ENHRY and SYGVKD. TCRdb's copy holds only in-frame clones and misses some; the assay was immunoSEQ multiplex PCR. This sample has about 14,000 clones; approximately 74% occur once, and the top ten carry 2.9%. The receptor was isolated from a person between 40 and 79 years old with oral cavity squamous cell carcinoma. The sample here was PBMCs, taken after nivolumab (anti-PD-1) treatment. V and J are TRBV10-3 and TRBJ2-7; D not resolved. CDR3 sequence reads: CAISEPPWEQYF. The CDR3 DNA reads TGTGCCATCAGTGAACCCCCCTGGGAGCAGTACTTC.